The T cell receptor (beta chain) under discussion was sequenced for a study of blood T cell repertoires in COVID-19. Participant age was roughly 18 to 95 years, and participants resided in roughly 25 US areas. The table came from immunoSEQ multiplex PCR; TCRdb's copy has only in-frame clones and leaves some out. Of roughly 400,000 clones detected, around nine tenths appear once; the ten largest clones hold 1.2% to 1.5%. CDR1 is SGDLS and CDR2 is YYNGEE in the germline V gene. The CDR3 spans 13 residues. Trimming took off 0 bases at V and 11 bases at J, with 14 bases between the two ends. The source is a woman aged 18-30 years who had been exposed to COVID-19. This sequence joins TRBV9 and TRBJ1-1; possible D gene TRBD1, 5 bases. Sequencing was performed on PBMCs or T cells enriched from blood (not recorded which). The DNA for the CDR3 is TGTGCCAGCAGCGTAGGAGACAGAGAACGGGCTTTCTTT. Translated, it gives CASSVGDRERAFF.